The present T cell receptor beta chain was sequenced within a study of T cells in Graves' hyperthyroidism and ophthalmopathy. Points from the study as a whole: Blood also held most thyroid clonotypes expanded beyond 0.001. Before onset, by a median of approximately 5.9 months, the model predicted ophthalmopathy.

Concerning this clonotype: The antigen remains undetermined.

V gave up 3 bases and J gave up 7 bases; unmatched junction bases: 9. Germline CDR1 reads SGHVS; CDR2 reads FQNEAQ. The CDR3 sequence is 17 residues long. A NOSPECS grade of at least 4, a Clinical Activity Score of at least 3 and duration under 3 months were recorded in ophthalmopathy patients. It was uncontrolled infection, other autoimmune disease, pregnancy or lactation that excluded patients. TCR beta CDR3 region amplification was performed from RNA transcripts. The HTBI primer set was used in a first-round RT-PCR of the TCR CDR3. Each CDR3 protein is one row after TCRdb ran MiXCR on the multiplex PCR reads. Of approximately 380,000 distinct CDR3 sequences listed, 11% to 15% are singletons.

V and J are TRBV7-8 and TRBJ2-1; 13 positions match TRBD2. The material sequenced was blood. The receptor was isolated from a man aged 45-60 years with Graves' ophthalmopathy. This chain's CDR3 is CASSLAPGLAGWNEQFF. Here the CDR3 DNA reads TGTGCCAGCAGCTTGGCCCCGGGACTAGCGGGGTGGAATGAGCAGTTCTTC.